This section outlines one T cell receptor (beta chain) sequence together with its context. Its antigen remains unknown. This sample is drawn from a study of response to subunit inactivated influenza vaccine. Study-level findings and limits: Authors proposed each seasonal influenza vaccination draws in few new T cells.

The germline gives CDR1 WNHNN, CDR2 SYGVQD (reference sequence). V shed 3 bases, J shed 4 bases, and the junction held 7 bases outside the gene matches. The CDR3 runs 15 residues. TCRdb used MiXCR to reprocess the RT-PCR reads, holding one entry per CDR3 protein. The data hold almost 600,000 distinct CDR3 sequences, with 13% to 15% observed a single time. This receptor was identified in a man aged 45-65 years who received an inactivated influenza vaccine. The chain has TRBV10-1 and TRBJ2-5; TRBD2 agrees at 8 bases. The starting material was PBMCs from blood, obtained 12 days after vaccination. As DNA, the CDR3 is TGCGCCAGCAGTGATCAGCGGGGGATAGTAGAGACCCAGTACTTC. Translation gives CASSDQRGIVETQYF.